This TCR beta chain was sequenced for a study of shared clonotypes between healthy human individuals. The V gene lost 5 bases and the J gene lost 5 bases, with 16 bases spanning the gap. CDR3 length: 15 amino acids. The V gene's germline CDR1 is MDHEN and CDR2 SYDVKM. CD45RA-negative memory and CD45RA+ naive subsets were split from the CD4+ cells. Produced via immunoSEQ multiplex PCR; TCRdb's table is partial and in-frame only. The sample lists under 750,000 clones; 55% to 75% were seen once. This sequence was found in a woman in her thirties in good health. The chain combines TRBV28 with TRBJ2-1; D remains unclear. Sequencing was carried out using memory CD4+ T cells sorted from blood. Sample subset: CD45RA-negative fraction. The CDR3 is CASSEGGQSDNEQFF. The CDR3 nucleotides are TGTGCCAGCAGTGAAGGTGGGCAGTCCGACAATGAGCAGTTCTTC.